This paragraph reports one T cell receptor (beta chain). The antigen remains undetermined. One end of the junction is discordant with germline, which a read error may explain. Germline values: CDR1 MNHNS, CDR2 SASEGT. The CDR3 runs 14 residues. This sample is drawn from a study of response to subunit inactivated influenza vaccine. Points from the study as a whole: Authors suggested seasonal influenza vaccinations each recruit few new T cells.

Each CDR3 protein is one row after TCRdb ran MiXCR on the RT-PCR reads. The data contain 450,000 to 500,000 distinct CDR3 sequences, approximately 11% of them seen just once; the ten biggest clones take up around 12%. Here the sequenced sample was PBMCs from blood, taken roughly 48 days after vaccination. The chain uses TRBV6-1 and TRBJ2-7, with a tentative D call TRBD1 (6 bases). This TCR derives from a man in his fifties or sixties who received an inactivated influenza vaccine. For the CDR3, the DNA is TGTGTCAGCAGTGATCAGTACAGGGCCTACGAGCAGTACTTC. This gives the protein CVSSDQYRAYEQYF.